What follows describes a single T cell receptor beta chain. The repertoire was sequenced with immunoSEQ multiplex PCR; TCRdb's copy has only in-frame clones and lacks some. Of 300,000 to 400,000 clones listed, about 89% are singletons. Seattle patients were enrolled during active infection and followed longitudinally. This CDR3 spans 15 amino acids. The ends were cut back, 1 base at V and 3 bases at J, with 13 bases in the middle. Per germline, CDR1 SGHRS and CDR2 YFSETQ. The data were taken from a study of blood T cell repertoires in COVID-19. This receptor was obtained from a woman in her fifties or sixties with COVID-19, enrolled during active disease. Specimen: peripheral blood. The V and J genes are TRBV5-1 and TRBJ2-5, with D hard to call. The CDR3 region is CASSLMGSQEETQYF. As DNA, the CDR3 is TGCGCCAGCAGCTTGATGGGCAGCCAGGAAGAGACCCAGTACTTC.